Following are 14 T cell receptor beta chains from one sample sequenced in a study of blood T cells in healthy people across ages. PCR was performed a second time for about 7 to 12 cycles using a sample-barcoded 5' primer and a J-beta primer mix. TCRdb called the 5' RACE reads again in MiXCR, with one record for every CDR3 protein. The table has about 570,000 distinct CDR3 sequences, roughly 29% seen once. Sequenced sample: blood. The source of these receptors is a woman in her 70s in good health.

This clonotype appeared once. CDR3 sequence reads: CSARPRLAGGTQYF. CDR3 nucleotide sequence: TGCAGTGCTAGGCCCCGACTAGCGGGGGGAACGCAGTATTTT. The chain is built from TRBV20-1 and TRBJ2-3; 13 bases are shared with TRBD2. Germline V gene data show CDR1 as DFQATT and CDR2 as SNEGSKA (reference sequence). The V gene end was trimmed by 3 bases and the J gene end by 9 bases; junction bases not matched to a gene: 6. CDR3 length: 14 amino acids.

The rearrangement links TRBV12-3 or TRBV12-4 to TRBJ2-4, with D perhaps given as TRBD1 or TRBD2 (7 bases each). This CDR3 is 13 amino acids long. V was pared by 6 bases and J by 10 bases, with 16 bases between. This CDR3 is CASSLRQGGIQYF. DNA for the CDR3: TGTGCCAGCAGCCTCAGACAGGGAGGGATTCAGTACTTC.

The chain uses TRBV5-1 and TRBJ2-2, with TRBD1 matching over 9 bases. Trimming took 6 bases from V and 3 from J; bases not matched to a gene: 6. CDR1 SGHRS and CDR2 YFSETQ come from the germline V gene. This CDR3 has 15 residues. The CDR3 protein is CASTTGGRDTGELFF. For the CDR3, the DNA is TGCGCCAGCACAACAGGGGGCCGGGACACCGGGGAGCTGTTTTTT.

This clonotype came up once. V and J are TRBV29-1 and TRBJ2-3; 8 nucleotides line up with TRBD2. CDR1 and CDR2 from the germline V gene are SQVTM and ANQGSEA. J lost 2 bases, V lost 6 bases, and 7 bases had no gene match. This CDR3 comprises 14 residues. This chain's CDR3 is CSVGTSGNTDTQYF. CDR3 DNA: TGCAGCGTCGGTACTAGCGGAAACACAGATACGCAGTATTTT.

This clonotype occurred a few times. The chain carries TRBV12-3 or TRBV12-4 and TRBJ1-3; TRBD1 agrees at 7 bases. V trimming: 6 bases; J trimming: 1 base; junction bases outside the gene matches: 6. This CDR3 comprises 15 residues. The CDR3 DNA follows: TGTGCCAGCAGCCCGACAGGGACATCTGGAAACACCATATATTTT. Translated, it gives CASSPTGTSGNTIYF.

In its sample, this clonotype was seen a few times. The chain employs TRBV5-4 and TRBJ2-3; 10 bases map to TRBD2. V was clipped by 5 bases and J by 5 bases; unmatched bases: 8. The CDR3 is made up of 15 amino acids. Germline CDR1 is SGHNT and CDR2 is YYREEE (reference sequence). CDR3 sequence (DNA): TGTGCCAGCAGTTCAGCGGGGGGGCCTGGAGATACGCAGTATTTT. It is translated as CASSSAGGPGDTQYF.

The CDR3 here is CASSPDRGVWEKLFF. CDR3 in DNA: TGTGCCAGCAGCCCCGACAGGGGTGTTTGGGAAAAACTGTTTTTT. The J gene is TRBJ1-4, the V gene TRBV7-9, with TRBD1 matching 8 bases. Germline values: CDR1 SEHNR, CDR2 FQNEAQ (reference sequence). Losses at the gene ends were 5 bases for V and 8 bases for J; bases not matched to a gene: 10. This CDR3 has 15 residues.

This clonotype was found a few times. The V and J genes are TRBV27 and TRBJ2-4, with 7 bases lining up with TRBD1. This CDR3 spans 15 amino acids. J lost 6 bases, V lost 4 bases, and 9 bases had no gene match. Per the germline V gene, CDR1 is MNHEY and CDR2 is SMNVEV (reference sequence). The CDR3 sequence: CASSSDRVRLNIQYF. The CDR3, as DNA: TGTGCCAGCAGTTCTGACAGGGTTCGGTTAAACATTCAGTACTTC.

The chain links TRBV27 to TRBJ2-7, with 11 bases that match TRBD2. Germline CDR1 and CDR2: MNHEY and SMNVEV (reference sequence). V shed 2 bases, J shed 4 bases, and the junction held 10 bases outside the gene matches. The CDR3 consists of 17 residues. CDR3 in DNA: TGTGCCAGCAGTTTACGGGCCCTAGCGGGGGGAGGTTACGAGCAGTACTTC. This sequence encodes CASSLRALAGGGYEQYF.

A few counts support this clonotype. The DNA for the CDR3 is TGTGCCAGCAGCCAAGGGGTAGAGGGAGCTTTCTTT. It translates to CASSQGVEGAFF. The chain joins TRBV3-1 to TRBJ1-1; D is unresolved. This CDR3 is 12 amino acids long. CDR1 is LGHDT, CDR2 YNNKEL, per germline (reference sequence). V was shortened by 1 base and J by 10 bases, with 10 bases between the two germline ends. Variable domain in full (rest from reference TRBV3-1 and TRBJ1-1): DTAVSQTPKYLVTQMGNDKSIKCEQNLGHDTMYWYKQDSKKFLKIMFSYNNKELIINETVPNRFSPKSPDKAHLNLHINSLELGDSAVYFCASSQGVEGAFFGQGTRLTVV.

V gene TRBV4-1 combines with J gene TRBJ2-6; D may be TRBD1 or TRBD2 (5 bases each). This CDR3 is built from 18 residues. Germline V CDR1 and CDR2: MGHRA, YSYEKL. V gave up 3 bases and J gave up 4 bases, with 19 bases separating them. In DNA form, the CDR3 reads TGCGCCAGCAGCCATTACGGGGAGAGGGGATCAGGGGCCAACGTCCTGACTTTC. Its translation is CASSHYGERGSGANVLTF.

This clonotype was found a few times. The V call is TRBV7-9, the J call TRBJ2-1; TRBD2 is a possible D gene (6 bases). V gave up 2 bases and J gave up 5 bases, with 13 bases separating them. The CDR3 is made up of 15 amino acids. Germline CDR1 is SEHNR and CDR2 is FQNEAQ (reference sequence). The CDR3 reads CASSLSGGVDNEQFF. As DNA, the CDR3 is TGTGCCAGCAGCTTAAGTGGAGGGGTCGACAATGAGCAGTTCTTC.

This clonotype was seen at least ten times. The chain is built from TRBV7-2 and TRBJ1-2; unclear D gene. With 6 bases removed from V and 8 bases from J, the gap between germline ends came to 16 bases. The CDR3 has 13 residues. Germline lookup yields CDR1 SGHTA and CDR2 FQGNSA. The CDR3 DNA is TGTGCCAGCAGTTTCGACCCTAGAGACGGCTACACCTTC. Translating gives CASSFDPRDGYTF.

This clonotype was picked up a small number of times. This chain connects TRBV5-1 to TRBJ2-5, with D tentatively TRBD1 (6 bases). The germline V gene encodes CDR1 SGHRS and CDR2 YFSETQ. V lost 3 bases and J 1 base, leaving 13 bases between the germline ends. This CDR3 is 15 amino acids long. CDR3 sequence reads: CASSYMDSSQETQYF. Here the CDR3 DNA reads TGCGCCAGCAGCTATATGGACAGCAGCCAAGAGACCCAGTACTTC.